Reported below is one T cell receptor beta chain. Its antigen remains unknown. The method was immunoSEQ multiplex PCR; TCRdb's version includes in-frame clones alone and lacks a portion of them. The table shows 450,000 to 700,000 clones, with roughly 96% occurring only once. The germline V gene encodes CDR1 SGDLS and CDR2 YYNGEE. The CDR3 has 18 amino acids. Trimming took 3 bases from V and 2 from J; bases not matched to a gene: 7. These data come from a study of shared clonotypes between healthy human individuals. Study observations and caveats: Rarefaction analysis demonstrated incomplete sorted-subset sequencing notwithstanding large depth. For naive CD4 cells, roughly 4.6% of clonotypes were shared across a handful of donors.

Positive CCR7 selection of CD45RO-negative cells yielded the naive CD8 cells, and terminally differentiated effector memory CD45RA+ cells were excluded. All the donors were Caucasian adults who lived in Nashville, Tennessee. Sequenced sample: naive CD8+ T cells sorted from blood. This chain uses TRBV9 with TRBJ2-2; 13 nucleotides align to TRBD2. This receptor was obtained from a woman aged 30 to 39 in good health. Here the CDR3 reads CASSGGGTSGINTGELFF. The CDR3 DNA reads as TGTGCCAGCAGCGGAGGGGGGACTAGCGGGATAAACACCGGGGAGCTGTTTTTT.